The 17 T cell receptor beta chains below were found in one sample sequenced in a study of cytomegalovirus exposure and HLA in healthy donors. Assay: immunoSEQ multiplex PCR; the TCRdb copy retains only in-frame clones and omits some. The sample consists of about 280,000 clones, about 86% of them appearing once. The source material was PBMCs. The origin of the receptors is a woman aged 18-29 years in good health and CMV-seronegative.

The rearrangement links TRBV12-2 to TRBJ1-2. TRBV12-2 is classified as a pseudogene. The CDR3 consists of 13 residues. CDR3 residues: CASRFISIGGYTF. In nucleotides, the CDR3 is TGTGCAAGTCGCTTTATTAGCATCGGTGGCTACACCTTC.

The chain employs TRBV6-5 and TRBJ1-2; D gene uncertain. Germline CDR1 and CDR2: MNHEY and SVGAGI. V was cut by 5 bases and J by 5 bases, with 9 bases left in between. The CDR3 has 12 amino acids. CDR3 nucleotide sequence: TGTGCCAGCAGTGAGTCGGGATATGGCTACACCTTC. This translates into CASSESGYGYTF.

The rearrangement uses TRBV6-1 and TRBJ1-2; possible D gene TRBD1, 6 bases. CDR1 is MNHNS, CDR2 SASEGT, per germline. V lost 1 base and J lost 4, with 13 bases in between. The CDR3 has 15 amino acids. In nucleotides, the CDR3 is TGTGCCAGCAGTGAAGTGCCGGACAGCTCCTATGGCTACACCTTC. Its translation is CASSEVPDSSYGYTF.

The chain uses TRBV27 and TRBJ1-1; no clear D. The CDR3 spans 13 residues. Germline V gives CDR1 MNHEY, CDR2 SMNVEV (reference sequence). Trimming cost V 6 bases and J 6 bases, with 14 bases left between them. Here the CDR3 DNA reads TGTGCCAGCAGGCTAGGTCGGCTATCTGAAGCTTTCTTT. Translated: CASRLGRLSEAFF.

The V call is TRBV15, the J call TRBJ1-2; D remains unclear. The CDR3 sequence is 14 residues long. Germline V gene lookup returns CDR1 LNHNV and CDR2 YYDKDF (reference sequence). V was clipped by 4 bases and J by 2 bases, with 11 bases between them. The CDR3 spells CATSTAGLNYGYTF. Written as DNA, the CDR3 is TGTGCCACCAGCACCGCCGGACTGAACTATGGCTACACCTTC. Supplemented by reference TRBV15 and TRBJ1-2, the full variable domain reads DAMVIQNPRYQVTQFGKPVTLSCSQTLNHNVMYWYQQKSSQAPKLLFHYYDKDFNNEADTPDNFQSRRPNTSFCFLDIRSPGLGDTAMYLCATSTAGLNYGYTFGSGTRLTVV.

V is TRBV2 and J is TRBJ1-1; D not certain. The CDR3 length is 15 residues. With 5 bases removed from V and 2 bases from J, the gap between germline ends came to 15 bases. Germline loops: CDR1 SNHLY, CDR2 FYNNEI. The CDR3 region has the DNA TGTGCCAGCAGTACCCATGGGGAGCTTAACACTGAAGCTTTCTTT. Translated, it gives CASSTHGELNTEAFF.

The gene calls are TRBV2 and TRBJ2-1; TRBD1 matches 9 bases. Germline V gene lookup returns CDR1 SNHLY and CDR2 FYNNEI. Trimming removed 6 bases from V and 8 bases from J; junction bases left unmatched: 8. The CDR3 contains 14 residues. CDR3 bases: TGTGCCAGCAGGAGGGACAGGGTGAAGGATGAGCAGTTCTTC. Amino acid sequence: CASRRDRVKDEQFF.

This clone was seen a few times. This chain connects TRBV19 to TRBJ2-1; TRBD2 is a possible D gene (6 bases). Trimming stripped 3 bases from V and 4 bases from J, with 10 bases between. The CDR3 has 14 amino acids. CDR1 is LNHDA, CDR2 SQIVND, per germline (reference sequence). The CDR3 reads CASSIGGDYNEQFF. CDR3 bases: TGTGCCAGTAGTATCGGGGGAGATTACAATGAGCAGTTCTTC.

The genes are TRBV25-1 and TRBJ2-3; no definite D call. V was pared by 3 bases and J by 0 bases, with 13 bases between. The CDR3 covers 16 residues. CDR1 is MGHDK and CDR2 is SYGVNS in the germline V gene. CDR3 sequence (DNA): TGTGCCAGCAGTGATCTCGTTGGGCCCAGCACAGATACGCAGTATTTT. Translating it yields CASSDLVGPSTDTQYF.

This clone was seen a few times. V usage is TRBV11-3 and J usage is TRBJ2-7; perhaps TRBD1 as D (6 bases). Trimming took 6 bases from V and 2 from J, leaving 17 bases between them. This CDR3 spans 15 amino acids. The germline CDR1 and CDR2 sequences are SGHNT and YENEEA. CDR3: CASSSRDISAYEQYF. The CDR3 nucleotides read TGTGCCAGCAGTTCCCGGGACATCTCGGCCTACGAGCAGTACTTC.

This clone was observed once. The chain employs TRBV11-2 and TRBJ1-2; 7 nucleotides align to TRBD1. The V gene's germline CDR1 is SGHAT and CDR2 FQNNGV. The CDR3 length is 18 residues. V dropped 1 base and J dropped 0; count of bases not matched to a gene: 11. The CDR3 sequence: CASSLVRTGRDPNYGYTF. CDR3 DNA: TGTGCCAGCAGCTTAGTCCGGACAGGCAGGGATCCTAACTATGGCTACACCTTC.

V is TRBV11-3 and J is TRBJ2-2, with 14 bases matching TRBD2. The CDR3 is 17 amino acids. V lost 5 bases, J lost 0 bases, and 2 bases stayed unmatched. Germline CDR1 and CDR2: SGHNT and YENEEA. CDR3 protein: CASSKGLAGANTGELFF. CDR3 DNA sequence: TGTGCCAGCAGCAAGGGACTAGCGGGAGCGAACACCGGGGAGCTGTTTTTT.

This clone was seen once. CDR3: CASSLPSGGDTQYF. As DNA, the CDR3 is TGCGCCAGCAGCTTGCCCAGCGGGGGAGATACGCAGTATTTT. V and J are TRBV5-1 and TRBJ2-3; 8 positions agree with TRBD2. This CDR3 comprises 14 residues. CDR1 and CDR2 (germline): SGHRS, YFSETQ. Trimming at V came to 1 base and at J to 5 bases, leaving 3 bases not matched to a gene.

The rearrangement links TRBV9 to TRBJ1-4, with D unclear. The CDR3 sequence is 16 residues long. V dropped 0 bases and J dropped 2 bases, with 11 bases sitting between them. Germline values: CDR1 SGDLS, CDR2 YYNGEE. The CDR3 bases are TGTGCCAGCAGCGTAGGTCGACCGGGTACTAATGAAAAACTGTTTTTT. Translation gives CASSVGRPGTNEKLFF.

The chain combines TRBV27 with TRBJ1-1; 11 bases are a match to TRBD1. V gave up 5 bases and J gave up 0 bases; unmatched junction bases: 5. CDR1 and CDR2 (germline): MNHEY, SMNVEV (reference sequence). This CDR3 is 16 amino acids long. This CDR3 reads CASSQWTGGMNTEAFF. DNA of the CDR3: TGTGCCAGCAGTCAATGGACAGGGGGCATGAACACTGAAGCTTTCTTT.

This clone turned up a few times. CDR3 loop: CASRYNRVTAFF. CDR3 nucleotides: TGTGCCAGCAGATATAACAGGGTCACAGCTTTCTTT. V and J are TRBV28 and TRBJ1-1; tentative D call: TRBD1 (6 bases). CDR1 MDHEN and CDR2 SYDVKM come from the germline V gene. The CDR3 is 12 amino acids. V lost 6 bases and J 10 bases, leaving 15 bases between the germline ends. The whole variable domain, remainder taken from reference TRBV28 and TRBJ1-1, is DVKVTQSSRYLVKRTGEKVFLECVQDMDHENMFWYRQDPGLGLRLIYFSYDVKMKEKGDIPEGYSVSREKKERFSLILESASTNQTSMYLCASRYNRVTAFFGQGTRLTVV.

This clone appeared once. V is TRBV9 and J is TRBJ1-4, with TRBD1 matching over 8 bases. V lost 2 bases and J lost 5; bases outside the gene matches: 8. The CDR3 spans 16 residues. Germline V gene sequence: CDR1 SGDLS, CDR2 YYNGEE. CDR3 loop: CASSVSRDRSNEKLFF. In DNA, the CDR3 is TGTGCCAGCAGCGTCTCCCGGGACAGGTCGAATGAAAAACTGTTTTTT.